This is a list of T cell receptor beta chains from one sample in a study of technical replicates of blood from a few donors. Method: immunoSEQ multiplex PCR; TCRdb's copy keeps in-frame clones and lacks some. The sample consists of under 20,000 clones, 86% of them appearing once. Sequenced material: PBMCs. These receptors all stem from a human donor in good health. CDR3s include the opening cysteine and the closing phenylalanine or tryptophan. D genes are given only for firm matches. For some rows the clone size is stated as once, few or many, or as a class when expanded; others skip it.

size	J	length	D	V	DNA	CDR3
NA	TRBJ1-1	13	NA	TRBV4-2	TGTGCCAGCAGCCTTACAGCAGGGGATGAAGCTTTCTTT	CASSLTAGDEAFF
NA	TRBJ2-5	13	NA	TRBV30	TGTGCCTGGAGTCTGAAACAGCAAGAGACCCAGTACTTC	CAWSLKQQETQYF
NA	TRBJ2-7	16	NA	TRBV19	TGTGCCAGTAGTATCCGACGGGGGGCTCGGTTCGGGGAGCAGTACTTC	CASSIRRGARFGEQYF
once	TRBJ2-5	12	TRBD2	TRBV6-1	TGTGCCACCACTAGCGGGGAAGAGACCCAGTACTTC	CATTSGEETQYF
NA	TRBJ2-2	14	NA	TRBV5-1	TGCGCCAGCAGCGCGGCAGGGGTGAGAGGGGAGCTGTTTTTT	CASSAAGVRGELFF
NA	TRBJ1-1	14	TRBD1	TRBV5-1	TGCGCCAGCAGCCCCGGACAGGGGGGCACTGAAGCTTTCTTT	CASSPGQGGTEAFF
NA	TRBJ2-1	15	TRBD1	TRBV19	TGTGCCAGTAGCATCGGGACAGGGCATCGCGGTGAGCAGTTCTTC	CASSIGTGHRGEQFF
NA	TRBJ2-2	17	TRBD2	TRBV10-3	TGTGCCATCAGTGAGTTCCAGGGACTAGCGGGAGCCGGGGAGCTGTTTTTT	CAISEFQGLAGAGELFF
once	TRBJ1-5	15	TRBD1	TRBV28	TGTGCCAGCAGACCGACAGGGGGCGCGAGTCAGCCCCAGCATTTT	CASRPTGGASQPQHF
NA	TRBJ2-3	13	NA	TRBV7-9	TGTGCCAGCAGCTCCCCCGATCGGTATACGCAGTATTTT	CASSSPDRYTQYF
NA	TRBJ2-1	13	TRBD2	TRBV19	TGTGCCAGTACTCGCGGGAGGGCTGATGAGCAGTTCTTC	CASTRGRADEQFF
NA	TRBJ1-1	14	TRBD1	TRBV6-5	TGTGCCAGCAGCGACAGGGCCATGAACACTGAAGCTTTCTTT	CASSDRAMNTEAFF
NA	TRBJ2-1	15	TRBD2	TRBV5-4	TGTGCCAGCATCGCAGGACTAGCGGGACCTCGCGAGCAGTTCTTC	CASIAGLAGPREQFF
few	TRBJ1-4	17	TRBD1	TRBV18	TGTGCCAGCTCACCTGCACAGGGGTCGCTCACTAATGAAAAACTGTTTTTT	CASSPAQGSLTNEKLFF
few	TRBJ2-1	13	NA	TRBV27	TGTGCCAGCAGCTGGGGCAGCTACAATGAGCAGTTCTTC	CASSWGSYNEQFF
NA	TRBJ2-2	16	TRBD2	TRBV18	TGTGCCAGCTCACCAAGACTAGCGGAGATCACCGGGGAGCTGTTTTTT	CASSPRLAEITGELFF
NA	TRBJ2-7	11	NA	TRBV20-1	TGCAGTGCAAGGACAGTAAGCGAGCAGTACTTC	CSARTVSEQYF
once	TRBJ2-7	15	TRBD2	TRBV6-5	TGTGCCAGCAGTTACCTCACAGGGCGGGAGGACGAGCAGTACTTC	CASSYLTGREDEQYF
NA	TRBJ2-5	11	NA	TRBV7-2	TGTGCCAGCAGCTTACAGGTGACCCAGTACTTC	CASSLQVTQYF
NA	TRBJ1-2	15	TRBD1	TRBV28	TGTGCCAGCAGTTTGCTCCGGGCAGGGGGGTATGGCTACACCTTC	CASSLLRAGGYGYTF
NA	TRBJ1-3	13	NA	TRBV9	TGTGCCAGCAGCGTAGAAGGGGGATCGACCATATATTTT	CASSVEGGSTIYF
NA	TRBJ2-3	13	TRBD2	TRBV5-1	TGCGCCAGCACGGGACTAGCGGGAGCGGTTGTAGGCTTT	CASTGLAGAVVGF